This T cell receptor (beta chain) was documented in a study of tumor and adjacent non-tumor tissue in lung cancer. The wider study: The cohort had 12 to 13 adenocarcinoma, 2 squamous cell and 1 small cell patients.

With respect to this clonotype: What it binds is unknown. A much larger clone lies a single base off, so this may be a read error.

Between the trimmed V and J ends, which lost 1 base and 0 bases, there was a span of 11 bases. There are 16 residues in the CDR3. Looked up from germline, CDR1 is SGHDT and CDR2 is YYEEEE. The study's findings and limits: TCR diversity was significantly greater in tumor than normal lung tissue.

RNA was extracted from bulk tissue without any cell sorting. This non-tumor lung sample came from over 3 cm beyond the tumor edge. The library came from three nested PCR rounds adapted from ARM-PCR protocols. TCRdb fed the multiplex PCR reads into MiXCR, producing one record per CDR3 protein. The sample consists of 98,000 or so distinct CDR3 sequences, approximately 80% of them appearing once. The chain carries TRBV5-6 and TRBJ2-4; possibly TRBD2 for D (5 bases). Sequencing was carried out using distant non-tumor lung tissue. This receptor was taken from a man aged 55 to 70 with small cell lung cancer. The CDR3 DNA reads as TGTGCCAGCAGCTTGTACGGGGATCAAGCCAAAAACATTCAGTACTTC. Its protein is CASSLYGDQAKNIQYF.